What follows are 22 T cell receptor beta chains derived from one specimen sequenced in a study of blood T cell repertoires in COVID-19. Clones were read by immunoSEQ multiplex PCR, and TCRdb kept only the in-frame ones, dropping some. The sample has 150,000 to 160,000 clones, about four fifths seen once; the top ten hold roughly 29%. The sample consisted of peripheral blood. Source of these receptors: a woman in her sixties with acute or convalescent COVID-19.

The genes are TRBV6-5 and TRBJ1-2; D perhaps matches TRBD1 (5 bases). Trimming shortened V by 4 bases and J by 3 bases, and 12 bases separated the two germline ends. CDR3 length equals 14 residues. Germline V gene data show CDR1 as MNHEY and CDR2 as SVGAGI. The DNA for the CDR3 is TGTGCCAGCAGTTTGGATCCCAGGGACTATGGCTACACCTTC. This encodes CASSLDPRDYGYTF.

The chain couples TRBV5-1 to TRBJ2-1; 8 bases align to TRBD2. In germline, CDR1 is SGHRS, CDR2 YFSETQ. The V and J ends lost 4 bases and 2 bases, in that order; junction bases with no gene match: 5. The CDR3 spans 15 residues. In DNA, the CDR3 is TGCGCCAGCAGCGCAAGCGGGGGCACCTACAATGAGCAGTTCTTC. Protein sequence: CASSASGGTYNEQFF.

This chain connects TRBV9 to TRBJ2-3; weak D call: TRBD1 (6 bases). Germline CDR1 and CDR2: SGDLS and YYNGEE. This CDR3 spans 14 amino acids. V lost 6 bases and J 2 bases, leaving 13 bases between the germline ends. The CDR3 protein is CASTRTALTDTQYF. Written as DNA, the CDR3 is TGTGCCAGCACCAGGACAGCCCTCACAGATACGCAGTATTTT.

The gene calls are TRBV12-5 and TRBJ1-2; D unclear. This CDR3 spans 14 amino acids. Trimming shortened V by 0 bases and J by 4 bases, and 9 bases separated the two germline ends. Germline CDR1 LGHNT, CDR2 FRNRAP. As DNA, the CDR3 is TGTGCTAGTGGTTTGGTAACTAGCCTCTATGGCTACACCTTC. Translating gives CASGLVTSLYGYTF.

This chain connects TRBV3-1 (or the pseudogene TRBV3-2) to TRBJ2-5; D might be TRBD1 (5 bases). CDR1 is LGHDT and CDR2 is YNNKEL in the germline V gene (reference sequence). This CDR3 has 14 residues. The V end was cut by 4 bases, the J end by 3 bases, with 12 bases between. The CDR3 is CASSPSRAEETQYF. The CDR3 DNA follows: TGTGCCAGCAGCCCGTCCAGGGCGGAAGAGACCCAGTACTTC.

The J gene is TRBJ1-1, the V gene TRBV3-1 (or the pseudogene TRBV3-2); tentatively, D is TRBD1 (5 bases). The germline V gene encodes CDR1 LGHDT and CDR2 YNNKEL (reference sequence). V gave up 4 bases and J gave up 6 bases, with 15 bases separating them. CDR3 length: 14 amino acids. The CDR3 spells CASSRGKGSPEAFF. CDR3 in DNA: TGTGCCAGCAGCCGTGGGAAGGGGTCGCCTGAAGCTTTCTTT.

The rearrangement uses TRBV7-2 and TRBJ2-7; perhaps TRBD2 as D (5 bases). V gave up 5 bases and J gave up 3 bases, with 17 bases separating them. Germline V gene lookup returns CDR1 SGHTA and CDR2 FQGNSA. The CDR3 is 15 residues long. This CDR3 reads CASSQQTNPFYEQYF. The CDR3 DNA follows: TGTGCCAGCAGCCAACAGACTAACCCTTTCTACGAGCAGTACTTC.

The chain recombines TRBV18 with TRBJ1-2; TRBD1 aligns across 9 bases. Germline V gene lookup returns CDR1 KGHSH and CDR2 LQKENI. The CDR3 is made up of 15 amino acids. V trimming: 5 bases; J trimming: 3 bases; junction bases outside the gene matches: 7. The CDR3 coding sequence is TGTGCCAGCTCAGCCCCGGGACAGGGTGACTATGGCTACACCTTC. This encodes CASSAPGQGDYGYTF. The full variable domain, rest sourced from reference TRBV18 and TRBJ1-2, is NAGVMQNPRHLVRRRGQEARLRCSPMKGHSHVYWYRQLPEEGLKFMVYLQKENIIDESGMPKERFSAEFPKEGPSILRIQQVVRGDSAAYFCASSAPGQGDYGYTFGSGTRLTVV.

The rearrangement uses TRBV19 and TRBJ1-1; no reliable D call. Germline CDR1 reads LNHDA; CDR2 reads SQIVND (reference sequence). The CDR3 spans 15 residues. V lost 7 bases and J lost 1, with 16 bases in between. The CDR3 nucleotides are TGTGCCAGTACCCGAGGGCACAGTCCGAACACTGAAGCTTTCTTT. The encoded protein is CASTRGHSPNTEAFF.

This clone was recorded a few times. The CDR3 DNA reads as TGTGCCAGCAGCTTGAACAGGGCGGATTCACCCCTCCACTTT. This sequence encodes CASSLNRADSPLHF. The chain employs TRBV5-4 and TRBJ1-6; possibly TRBD1 for D (6 bases). The V end lost 1 base, the J end lost 8 bases, and 10 bases lay between the germline ends. The CDR3 totals 14 residues. The germline V gene has CDR1 SGHNT and CDR2 YYREEE (reference sequence).

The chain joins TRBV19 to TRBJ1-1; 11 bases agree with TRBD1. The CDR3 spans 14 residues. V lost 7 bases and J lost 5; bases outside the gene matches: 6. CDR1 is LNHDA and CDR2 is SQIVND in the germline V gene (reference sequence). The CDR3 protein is CASNLRDRGTEAFF. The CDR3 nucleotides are TGTGCCAGTAACCTCCGGGACAGGGGGACTGAAGCTTTCTTT.

This chain's CDR3 is CAWWPGQGGNYGYTF. CDR3 nucleotides: TGTGCCTGGTGGCCGGGACAGGGGGGTAACTATGGCTACACCTTC. This chain uses TRBV30 with TRBJ1-2; 11 bases map to TRBD1. The CDR3 totals 15 residues. Germline lookup yields CDR1 GTSNPN and CDR2 SVGIG (reference sequence). The J segment lost 1 base and the V segment lost 5 bases, leaving 6 bases of the junction unmatched.

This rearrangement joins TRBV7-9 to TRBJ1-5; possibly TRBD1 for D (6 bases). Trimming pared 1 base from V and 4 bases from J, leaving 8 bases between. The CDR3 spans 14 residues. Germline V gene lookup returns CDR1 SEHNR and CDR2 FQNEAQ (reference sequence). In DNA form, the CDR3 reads TGTGCCAGCAGCTTAGGGACAGCAAATCAGCCCCAGCATTTT. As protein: CASSLGTANQPQHF.

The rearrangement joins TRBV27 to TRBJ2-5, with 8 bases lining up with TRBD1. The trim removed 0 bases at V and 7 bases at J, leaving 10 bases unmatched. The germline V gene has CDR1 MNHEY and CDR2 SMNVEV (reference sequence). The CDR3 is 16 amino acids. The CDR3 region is CASSLSGRGLVGTQYF. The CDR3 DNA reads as TGTGCCAGCAGTTTATCGGGCAGGGGGCTCGTTGGGACCCAGTACTTC.

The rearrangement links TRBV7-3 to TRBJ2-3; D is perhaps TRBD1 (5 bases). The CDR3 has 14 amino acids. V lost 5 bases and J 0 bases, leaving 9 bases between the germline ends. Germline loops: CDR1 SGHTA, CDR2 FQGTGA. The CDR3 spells CASSLGLSTDTQYF. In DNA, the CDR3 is TGTGCCAGCAGCCTGGGGCTGAGCACAGATACGCAGTATTTT. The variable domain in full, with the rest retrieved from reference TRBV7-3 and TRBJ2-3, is GAGVSQTPSNKVTEKGKYVELRCDPISGHTALYWYRQSLGQGPEFLIYFQGTGAADDSGLPNDRFFAVRPEGSVSTLKIQRTERGDSAVYLCASSLGLSTDTQYFGPGTRLTVL.

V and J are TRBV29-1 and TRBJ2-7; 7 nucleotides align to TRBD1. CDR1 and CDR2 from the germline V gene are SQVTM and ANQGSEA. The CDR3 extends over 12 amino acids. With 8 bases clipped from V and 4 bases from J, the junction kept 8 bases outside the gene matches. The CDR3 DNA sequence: TGCAGCCCAAAGGGGGCGTTATACGAGCAGTACGTC. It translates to CSPKGALYEQYV.

CDR3 sequence reads: CASSLDRSNSNYGYTF. The CDR3 DNA follows: TGCGCCAGCAGCCTGGACAGGTCAAATTCTAACTATGGCTACACCTTC. The chain combines TRBV4-1 with TRBJ1-2; TRBD1 aligns across 7 bases. The length of the CDR3 is 16 residues. Trimming took 4 bases from V and 0 from J; bases not matched to a gene: 8. CDR1 is MGHRA, CDR2 YSYEKL, per germline.

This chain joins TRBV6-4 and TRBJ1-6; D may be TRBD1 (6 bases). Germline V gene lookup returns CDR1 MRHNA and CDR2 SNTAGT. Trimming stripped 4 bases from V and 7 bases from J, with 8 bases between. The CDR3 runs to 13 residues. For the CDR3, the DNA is TGTGCCAGCAGTGGACAGGTGAATTCACCCCTCCACTTT. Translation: CASSGQVNSPLHF.

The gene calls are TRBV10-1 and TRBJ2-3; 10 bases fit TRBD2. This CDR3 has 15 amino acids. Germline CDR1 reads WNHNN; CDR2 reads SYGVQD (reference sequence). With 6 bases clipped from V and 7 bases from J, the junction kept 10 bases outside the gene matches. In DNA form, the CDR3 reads TGCGCCAGCAGCTTTAGCGGGGGGCAGGGAAATACGCAGTATTTT. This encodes CASSFSGGQGNTQYF.

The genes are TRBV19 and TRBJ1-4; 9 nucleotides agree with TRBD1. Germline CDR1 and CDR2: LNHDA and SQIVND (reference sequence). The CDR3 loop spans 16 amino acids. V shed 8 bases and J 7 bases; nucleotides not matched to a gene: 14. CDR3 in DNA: TGTGCCAGTTCCGGGACAGGGCTCGGAGGGAGTGAAAAACTGTTTTTT. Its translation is CASSGTGLGGSEKLFF.

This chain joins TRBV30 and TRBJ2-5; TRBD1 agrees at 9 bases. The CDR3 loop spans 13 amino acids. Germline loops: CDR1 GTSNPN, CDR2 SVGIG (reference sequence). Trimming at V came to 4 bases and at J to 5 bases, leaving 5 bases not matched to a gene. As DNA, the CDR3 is TGTGCCTGGAACAGGGGGCGATCGGAGACCCAGTACTTC. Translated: CAWNRGRSETQYF.

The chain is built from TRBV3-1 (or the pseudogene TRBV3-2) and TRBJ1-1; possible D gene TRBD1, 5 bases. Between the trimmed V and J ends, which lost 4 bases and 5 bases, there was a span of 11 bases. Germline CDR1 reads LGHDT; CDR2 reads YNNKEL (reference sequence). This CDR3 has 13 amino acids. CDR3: CASSPPGRTEAFF. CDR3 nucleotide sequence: TGTGCCAGCAGCCCGCCAGGGAGGACTGAAGCTTTCTTT.